Listed below are T cell receptor beta chains from one sample, sequenced in a study of CD8 T cells in ankylosing spondylitis. TCRdb re-called the 5' RACE reads through MiXCR, storing one row per CDR3 protein. The table shows 200,000 to 250,000 distinct CDR3 sequences, with over 9.5% occurring only once. The specimen was blood, either unsorted or a sorted T cell fraction (not recorded which). The receptors were gathered from a male donor with ankylosing spondylitis or in good health (not recorded which). The CDR3 runs from the conserved cysteine through the conserved F or W. Fields, in order: J gene, V gene, D gene, clone size, CDR3 DNA, CDR3 protein. D genes are given only for firm matches. Size is omitted from some rows. Given values are once, few, many or a class for expanded clones.

TRBJ2-1,TRBV29-1,TRBD2,many,TGCAGCGTCGGCAGCGGGGGGGTATTTGGCAATGAGCAGTTCTTC,CSVGSGGVFGNEQFF
TRBJ1-1,TRBV28,TRBD1,NA,TGTGCCAGCAGTCCCGCGACAGGGGGTAGGAACACTGAAGCTTTCTTT,CASSPATGGRNTEAFF
TRBJ2-2,TRBV5-1,NA,many,TGCGCCAGCAGCTTGGATGTGGCTGGGGACCGAGACACCGGGGAGCTGTTTTTT,CASSLDVAGDRDTGELFF
TRBJ1-2,TRBV5-1,NA,many,TGCGCCAGCAGCTCGGATGAGGGGAACTATGGCTACACCTTC,CASSSDEGNYGYTF
TRBJ2-1,TRBV15,TRBD1,many,TGTGCCACCAGCAGGTTTGGACAGGTTACAAATGAGCAGTTCTTC,CATSRFGQVTNEQFF
TRBJ1-2,TRBV3-1,NA,few,TGTGCCAGCAGCCACCTAGGGAACAGCTTCTATGGCTACACCTTC,CASSHLGNSFYGYTF
TRBJ1-2,TRBV12-3/TRBV12-4,TRBD1,few,TGTGCCAGCACCCTACAGGGGCCCTACTATGGCTACACCTTC,CASTLQGPYYGYTF
TRBJ2-5,TRBV12-3/TRBV12-4,TRBD2,few,TGTGCCAGCAGTTTAGGGTCCCCACTAGCGGGGTGGGAGACCCAGTACTTC,CASSLGSPLAGWETQYF
TRBJ1-2,TRBV25-1,NA,many,TGTGCCACCGAGGACAGCATCTATGGCTACACCTTC,CATEDSIYGYTF
TRBJ2-7,TRBV20-1,TRBD2,few,TGCAGTGCTAGACTAGCGGGGGGGAGAGAGCAGTACTTC,CSARLAGGREQYF
TRBJ2-1,TRBV15,TRBD1,many,TGTGCCACCAGCGGGGGACAGGGGTTCGGTGAGCAGTTCTTC,CATSGGQGFGEQFF
TRBJ2-5,TRBV7-9,TRBD2,few,TGTGCCAGCAGCTCACCGGGACTAGCGGCCCAAGAGACCCAGTACTTC,CASSSPGLAAQETQYF
TRBJ2-1,TRBV5-6,TRBD1,NA,TGTGCCAGCAGCTTGGAGGGGATAGGACAGGGCAATGAGCAGTTCTTC,CASSLEGIGQGNEQFF
TRBJ1-4,TRBV20-1,NA,many,TGCAGTGCTAGGAGTGGGATGTTAGCTAATGAAAAACTGTTTTTT,CSARSGMLANEKLFF
TRBJ1-1,TRBV20-1,NA,few,TGCAGGGCCGGGGCCTCCCCCTTCTTAAACACTGAAGCTTTCTTT,CRAGASPFLNTEAFF
TRBJ2-7,TRBV20-1,NA,few,TGCAGTGCTAGGGGGTCGGGATTTCCCTACGAGCAGTACTTC,CSARGSGFPYEQYF
TRBJ2-1,TRBV29-1,NA,many,TGCAGCGTTTATCAGGGTCATGAGCAGTTCTTC,CSVYQGHEQFF
TRBJ1-3,TRBV12-3/TRBV12-4,NA,few,TGTGCCAGCAGTTTTAGGGCTGGAAACACCATATATTTT,CASSFRAGNTIYF
TRBJ2-7,TRBV5-1,NA,NA,TGCGCCAGCAGCTTGGAAGGGATCTACGACCAGCAGTACTTC,CASSLEGIYDQQYF
TRBJ2-5,TRBV18,NA,NA,TGTGCCAGCTCACCGTTGAAAAAAGAGACCCAGTACTTC,CASSPLKKETQYF
TRBJ2-2,TRBV10-3,TRBD1,many,TGTGCCATCAGTGGGGCGACAGGGGGAGACACCGGGGAGCTGTTTTTT,CAISGATGGDTGELFF
TRBJ1-1,TRBV7-9,NA,NA,TGTGCCAGCAGCTTAGATCTAAGGCCGGCGAACACTGAAGCTTTCTTT,CASSLDLRPANTEAFF
TRBJ1-5,TRBV5-6,NA,many,TGTGCCAGCAGCTTGGACCAGGGAGTAAATCAGCCCCAGCATTTT,CASSLDQGVNQPQHF
TRBJ1-4,TRBV5-6,NA,NA,TGTGCCAGCAGCTCCAGACGGCTGGCAACTAATGAAAAACTGTTTTTT,CASSSRRLATNEKLFF
TRBJ2-5,TRBV20-1,TRBD1,many,TGCAGTGCTAGAGATCCCTCCGGGGCAGGGGGTGGGGAGACCCAGTACTTC,CSARDPSGAGGGETQYF
TRBJ1-1,TRBV20-1,NA,many,TGCAGTGCTAGACGGCTGAACACTGAAGCTTTCTTT,CSARRLNTEAFF
TRBJ2-3,TRBV5-1,NA,many,TGCGCCAGCAGCTTGGTCGACATGGGTCCCGGTAAAGATACGCAGTATTTT,CASSLVDMGPGKDTQYF
TRBJ1-4,TRBV28,NA,few,TGTGCCAGCAGTTCGGGAAGCCTTGGGGAAAAACTGTTTTTT,CASSSGSLGEKLFF
TRBJ1-6,TRBV5-1,TRBD1,NA,TGCGCCAGCAGCTCAGGGGGCACCACCTATAATTCACCCCTCCACTTT,CASSSGGTTYNSPLHF
TRBJ2-1,TRBV7-3,NA,many,TGTGCCAGCAGCTTTGGGGGGAGCTACAATGAGCAGTTCTTC,CASSFGGSYNEQFF
TRBJ2-5,TRBV7-2,NA,few,TGTGCCAGCAGCTCGCAAGGACAGGGAGGGGAGACCCAGTACTTC,CASSSQGQGGETQYF